This T cell receptor (beta chain) was observed in a study of brain T cells in children with intractable seizures. Surgery cases with the highest brain T cell transcript signatures were chosen for sequencing. Pre-surgery treatment included at least one anti-epileptic drug. CDR3 length equals 15 residues. Germline V gives CDR1 MNHEY, CDR2 SVGEGT. V shed 4 bases, J shed 1 base, and the junction held 1 base outside the gene matches. TCRdb's table, derived via immunoSEQ multiplex PCR, lists solely in-frame clones and lacks some. The data show roughly 80,000 clones, approximately 94% seen once. The sequence was collected from a boy under three years old with tuberous sclerosis and intractable seizures. This chain uses TRBV6-2 or TRBV6-3 with TRBJ2-2; TRBD2 matches at 9 bases. Sequences were derived from peripheral blood, sampled at surgery. Here the CDR3 reads CASSLAGENTGELFF. The CDR3 bases are TGTGCCAGCAGTTTAGCGGGAGAGAACACCGGGGAGCTGTTTTTT.